Below are 18 T cell receptor beta chains sequenced from a single sample in a study of tissue T cells after allogeneic stem cell transplantation (dated by TCRdb to 2021 to 2024). The protocol used for the library was the immunoSEQ multiplex PCR assay. TCRdb obtained this table from immuneACCESS and retained in-frame rearrangements with V and J assigned. These tables miss some clones; where compared with another copy, unresolved V genes account for less than half of the shortfall, and the remainder is unexplained. The sample table records 20,000 to 25,000 clones; roughly three quarters of these occur just once. The ten largest clones capture 0.35% to 0.5% of the sample. Sequenced material: blood. The receptors derive from a female BALB/c mouse in good health. Members of this strain share the MHC haplotype H2-d.

On this clone itself: Germline and genes here are mouse. The read finishes 1 residue shy of the CDR3 end, and the germline J gene is used to complete it. The same CDR3 can be traced to other DNA sequences in this sample. The rearrangement uses TRBV3 and TRBJ2-5; 12 positions match TRBD2. The junction had 4 bases not matched to a gene; V was cut back by 4 bases and J by 2 bases. This CDR3 contains 16 residues. From germline, CDR1 is SNHLY and CDR2 FYNGKV (reference sequence). CDR3: CASSSGTGGIQDTQYF. Partial CDR3 DNA: TGTGCCAGCAGCTCCGGGACTGGGGGGATCCAAGACACCCAGTAC.

For this clone: All gene names here are mouse names. Read data end 1 residue before the CDR3 end; the end is taken from the germline J gene. This chain uses TRBV5 with TRBJ2-3; TRBD2 agrees at 8 bases. V shed 0 bases and J 3 bases; nucleotides not matched to a gene: 8. CDR1 and CDR2 (germline): LGHNA, YNLKQL (reference sequence). This CDR3 is built from 17 residues. Incomplete CDR3 DNA: TGTGCCAGCAGCCAAGATAGGGGTTCTGGGGGGGCAGAAACGCTGTAT. This codes for CASSQDRGSGGAETLY. The CDR3 as a whole reads CASSQDRGSGGAETLYF.

Notes on this clone: Any gene name here is a mouse gene name. The sequenced fragment ends 1 residue before the CDR3 boundary, so the rest is inferred from the germline J gene. The chain links TRBV19 to TRBJ1-6; D may be TRBD1 (5 bases). TRBJ1-6 is an open reading frame, and its role is uncertain. This CDR3 contains 15 residues. CDR1 and CDR2 from the germline V gene are FNHDT and SITEND (reference sequence). Trimming pared 5 bases from V and 4 bases from J, leaving 13 bases between. Partial CDR3 DNA: TGTGCCAGCAGATCCGGGACCCTTTATAATTCGCCCCTCTAC. As protein: CASRSGTLYNSPLY. The whole CDR3 protein is CASRSGTLYNSPLYF.

As regards this clone: Gene names denote mouse genes. The read falls 1 residue short of the CDR3 end, and the missing part is taken from the germline J gene. The chain is built from TRBV1 and TRBJ2-3, with D possibly matching TRBD2 (7 bases). The germline V and J ends were trimmed by 1 base and 4 bases, with 9 bases remaining between them. The V gene's germline CDR1 is NSQYPW and CDR2 LRSPGD (reference sequence). This CDR3 region has 14 residues. The DNA read from the CDR3 is TGCACCTGCAGTGCAGTTGGGGGGCCAGAAACGCTGTAT. It yields the protein CTCSAVGGPETLY. The whole CDR3 sequence is CTCSAVGGPETLYF.

For this clone: The genes are named according to mouse. The sequenced fragment ends 1 residue before the CDR3 boundary, so the rest is inferred from the germline J gene. The gene calls are TRBV31 and TRBJ2-5, with 9 positions matching TRBD2. The CDR3 runs 14 residues. Germline CDR1 is GKSSPN and CDR2 is SITVG. After removal of 3 bases from V and 2 bases from J, the junction contained 3 bases not matched to a gene. The part of the CDR3 DNA that was read is TGTGCCTGGAGGCGACTGGGGGTCCAAGACACCCAGTAC. Amino acids: CAWRRLGVQDTQY. The full CDR3 protein reads CAWRRLGVQDTQYF.

In its sample, this clone was seen once. Gene names refer to mouse genes. The sequence runs out 1 residue before the end of the CDR3; the remainder is reconstructed from the germline J gene. The V and J genes are TRBV1 and TRBJ1-1; no reliable D call. Per germline, CDR1 NSQYPW and CDR2 LRSPGD (reference sequence). V was pared by 3 bases and J by 2 bases, with 10 bases between. CDR3 size: 14 residues. The sequenced CDR3 bases are TGCACCTGCAGTGCGAGGGCCGATAACACAGAAGTCTTC. Translated, it gives CTCSARADNTEVF. The entire CDR3 is CTCSARADNTEVFF.

For this clone: Germline and genes here are mouse. The CDR3 bases that were read are TGTGCCTGGGGGACAGGGGGCAGCTCCGACTACACC. Its translation is CAWGTGGSSDYT. The complete CDR3 sequence is CAWGTGGSSDYTF. The chain employs TRBV31 and TRBJ1-2; 12 nucleotides agree with TRBD1. The observed sequence ends 1 residue before the CDR3 terminus, with the missing tail filled in from the germline J gene. Germline values: CDR1 GKSSPN, CDR2 SITVG. The trim removed 5 bases at V and 4 bases at J, leaving 2 bases unmatched. CDR3 size: 13 residues.

On this clone: Mouse germline and gene names are used. From the germline J gene comes the end of the CDR3, since the read stops 1 residue before it. The chain recombines TRBV13-1 with TRBJ2-2; 11 bases map to TRBD2. The CDR3 covers 16 residues. The V gene end was trimmed by 6 bases and the J gene end by 1 base; junction bases not matched to a gene: 5. Germline lookup yields CDR1 NSHNY and CDR2 SYGAGN. The covered CDR3 bases are TGTGCCAGCAAACCAGGGACTGGGGGAAACACCGGGCAGCTCTAC. Translation gives CASKPGTGGNTGQLY. Given in full, the CDR3 is CASKPGTGGNTGQLYF.

Comments on this clone: The gene names here belong to mouse. The CDR3 reads CAARDINERLFF. The CDR3 bases that were read are TGTGCCGCCCGGGACATCAACGAAAGATTATTT. This chain connects TRBV4 to TRBJ1-4, with TRBD1 as a possible D gene (6 bases). The CDR3 end is not reached by the read, which stops 1 residue before it; the germline J gene fills it in. Germline CDR1 reads LGHDT; CDR2 reads YNNKQL (reference sequence). The CDR3 extends over 12 amino acids. V was cut by 11 bases and J by 4 bases, with 11 bases left in between.

A few counts support this clone. The genes are named according to mouse. The CDR3 region is CASSFQGVSYEQYF. CDR3 DNA (partial): TGTGCTAGCAGTTTCCAGGGGGTCTCCTATGAACAGTAC. V gene TRBV29 combines with J gene TRBJ2-7, with 7 bases fitting TRBD1. With the read ending 1 residue before the CDR3 end, the germline J gene is used to fill in that end. The germline gives CDR1 MSHET, CDR2 SYDVDS. The CDR3 runs to 14 residues. Germline trimming cut 3 bases from V and 0 bases from J; bases unmatched to any gene: 2. Complete variable domain (other parts from reference TRBV29 and TRBJ2-7): DMKVTQMPRYLIKRMGENVLLECGQDMSHETMYWYRQDPGLGLQLIYISYDVDSNSEGDIPKGYRVSRKKREHFSLILDSAKTNQTSVYFCASSFQGVSYEQYFGPGTRLTVL.

For this clone: Genes and germline come from the mouse. The read finishes 1 residue shy of the CDR3 end, and the germline J gene is used to complete it. J is TRBJ2-4 and V is TRBV5; 12 bases are shared with TRBD2. Germline V gene data show CDR1 as LGHNA and CDR2 as YNLKQL (reference sequence). Trimming cost V 4 bases and J 4 bases; bases outside gene matches: 3. This CDR3 is built from 15 residues. This chain's CDR3 is CASSPRDWGENTLYF. CDR3 DNA (partial): TGTGCCAGCAGCCCCCGGGACTGGGGGGAAAACACCTTGTAC.

Comment on this clone: Gene names refer to mouse genes. From the germline J gene comes the end of the CDR3, since the read stops 1 residue before it. The chain has TRBV13-3 and TRBJ2-1; 9 nucleotides align to TRBD1. The CDR3 covers 14 residues. J lost 4 bases, V lost 4 bases, and 3 bases had no gene match. CDR1 and CDR2 (germline): NNHDY, SYVADS. The covered CDR3 bases are TGTGCCAGCAGTTCCGGGACAGGGTATGCTGAGCAGTTC. Its translation is CASSSGTGYAEQF. The entire CDR3 is CASSSGTGYAEQFF.

Turning to this clone: Gene names are mouse gene names. The CDR3 region is CASSFGGAGDTQYF. CDR3 DNA, as far as it was read: TGTGCAAGCAGCTTTGGGGGGGCGGGGGACACCCAGTAC. The V call is TRBV16, the J call TRBJ2-5; 9 nucleotides align to TRBD2. The read ends 1 residue before the CDR3 terminus; that terminus is restored from the germline J gene. Germline values: CDR1 SGHSA, CDR2 FRNQAP. Trimming at V came to 3 bases and at J to 6 bases, leaving 4 bases not matched to a gene. This CDR3 spans 14 amino acids.

With respect to this clone: The gene names given are mouse names. The CDR3 extends 1 residue past the end of the read, so its final part is completed from the germline J gene. V and J are TRBV13-3 and TRBJ1-2; a weak D match, TRBD1 (5 bases). The length of the CDR3 is 13 residues. Germline assignment: CDR1 NNHDY and CDR2 SYVADS. Deletions cut 2 bases from V and 2 bases from J, with 7 bases between. CDR3 sequence reads: CASSDRDNSDYTF. The sequenced part of the CDR3 DNA is TGTGCCAGCAGTGACAGGGACAACTCCGACTACACC.

This clone was seen just once. Gene labels here are mouse ones. The CDR3 protein is CASRGFQDTQYF. The DNA read from the CDR3 is TGTGCCAGCAGGGGGTTCCAAGACACCCAGTAC. The rearrangement joins TRBV13-2 to TRBJ2-5; possibly TRBD1 for D (6 bases). The CDR3 end falls 1 residue outside the read, so it is completed with the germline J gene. The CDR3 covers 12 residues. The V gene's germline CDR1 is NNHNN and CDR2 SYGAGS (reference sequence). V lost 7 bases to trimming and J lost 2 bases, with 8 bases between them.

Remarks on this clone: Here the gene names and germline are mouse. The CDR3 DNA, read in part, is TGTGCCAGCAGTGATGCACTGGGGGGAGGTGAACAGTAC. This translates into CASSDALGGGEQY. The full CDR3 protein is CASSDALGGGEQYF. The chain employs TRBV13-1 and TRBJ2-7, with 9 bases lining up with TRBD2. The CDR3 end lies 1 residue beyond the end of the read and is filled in from the germline J gene. This CDR3 comprises 14 residues. Germline-derived CDR1 and CDR2 are NSHNY and SYGAGN. The junction had 4 bases not matched to a gene; V was cut back by 0 bases and J by 6 bases.

Worth noting for this clone: Gene names denote mouse genes. With the read ending 1 residue before the CDR3 end, the germline J gene is used to fill in that end. The chain employs TRBV19 and TRBJ2-3; TRBD2 is a possible D gene (6 bases). Trimming shortened V by 1 base and J by 0 bases, and 9 bases separated the two germline ends. This CDR3 spans 15 amino acids. Germline V gene data show CDR1 as FNHDT and CDR2 as SITEND (reference sequence). The CDR3: CASSIRGVSAETLYF. The part of the CDR3 DNA that was read is TGTGCCAGCAGTATACGGGGGGTGAGTGCAGAAACGCTGTAT.

About this clone: Mouse gene names apply. The observed sequence ends 1 residue before the CDR3 terminus, with the missing tail filled in from the germline J gene. The chain is built from TRBV5 and TRBJ2-5; a weak D match, TRBD1 (5 bases). The CDR3 sequence is 15 residues long. V was cut by 1 base and J by 2 bases, with 10 bases left in between. Germline V gives CDR1 LGHNA, CDR2 YNLKQL (reference sequence). The CDR3 loop reads CASSQGQGVQDTQYF. The covered CDR3 bases are TGTGCCAGCAGCCAAGGGCAGGGCGTCCAAGACACCCAGTAC.